This T cell receptor beta chain was retrieved from a study of graft-versus-host responses after intestinal transplantation. General observations from the study: GvH clone levels peaked in circulation, and this peak was associated with early post-transplant HvG declines. Detection of GvH clones occurred in recipient marrow, and some had their first appearance in ileum or blood.

Germline CDR1 SNHLY, CDR2 FYNNEI. The CDR3 length is 15 residues. Only in-frame clones appear in the TCRdb table, and some are missing; sequencing was by immunoSEQ multiplex PCR. In the table there are around 97,000 clones, 91% of which are singletons. A remark on this clone: The antigen is unknown.

The sequence was obtained from a human donor who was the organ donor for an intestinal transplant. The chain employs TRBV2 and TRBJ2-5, with TRBD2 identical over 12 bases. The DNA matches TRBJ2-7 better at its end, which makes the J call doubtful. This specimen consisted of unstimulated CD4+ T cells sorted from spleen or lymph node cells, obtained before transplant. The CDR3 loop reads CASSVTSGGTYEQYF. The CDR3 bases are TGTGCCAGCAGTGTGACTAGCGGGGGAACCTACGAGCAGTACTTC.